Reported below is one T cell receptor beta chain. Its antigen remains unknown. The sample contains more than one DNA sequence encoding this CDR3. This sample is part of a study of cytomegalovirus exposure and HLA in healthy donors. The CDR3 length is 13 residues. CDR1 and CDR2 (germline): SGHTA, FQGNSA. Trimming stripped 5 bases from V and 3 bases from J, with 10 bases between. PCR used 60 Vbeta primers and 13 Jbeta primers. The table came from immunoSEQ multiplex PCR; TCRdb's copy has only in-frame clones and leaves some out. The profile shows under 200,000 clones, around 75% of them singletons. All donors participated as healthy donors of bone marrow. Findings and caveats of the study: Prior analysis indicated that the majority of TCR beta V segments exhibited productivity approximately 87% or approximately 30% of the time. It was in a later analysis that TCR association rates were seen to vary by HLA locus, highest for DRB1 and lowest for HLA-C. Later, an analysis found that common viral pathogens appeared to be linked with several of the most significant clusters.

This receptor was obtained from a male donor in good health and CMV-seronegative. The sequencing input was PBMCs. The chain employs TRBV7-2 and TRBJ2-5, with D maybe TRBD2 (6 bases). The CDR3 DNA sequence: TGTGCCAGCAGCCGGGGGACGGAAGAGACCCAGTACTTC. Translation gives CASSRGTEETQYF. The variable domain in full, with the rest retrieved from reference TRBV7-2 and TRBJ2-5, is GAGVSQSPSNKVTEKGKDVELRCDPISGHTALYWYRQSLGQGLEFLIYFQGNSAPDKSGLPSDRFSAERTGGSVSTLTIQRTQQEDSAVYLCASSRGTEETQYFGPGTRLLVL.